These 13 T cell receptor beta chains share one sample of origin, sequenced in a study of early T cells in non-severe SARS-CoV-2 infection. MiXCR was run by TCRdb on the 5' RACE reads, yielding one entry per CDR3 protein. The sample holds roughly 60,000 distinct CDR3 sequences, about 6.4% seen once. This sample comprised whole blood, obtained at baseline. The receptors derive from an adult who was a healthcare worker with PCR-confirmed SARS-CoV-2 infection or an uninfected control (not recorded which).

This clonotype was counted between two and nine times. The CDR3 DNA reads as TGTGCCTGGAGTTGGCACCGGGCCTACGAGCAGTACTTC. It encodes CAWSWHRAYEQYF. V and J are TRBV30 and TRBJ2-7; D is undetermined. Germline lookup yields CDR1 GTSNPN and CDR2 SVGIG (reference sequence). The CDR3 spans 13 residues. The germline V and J ends were trimmed by 2 bases and 2 bases, with 10 bases remaining between them.

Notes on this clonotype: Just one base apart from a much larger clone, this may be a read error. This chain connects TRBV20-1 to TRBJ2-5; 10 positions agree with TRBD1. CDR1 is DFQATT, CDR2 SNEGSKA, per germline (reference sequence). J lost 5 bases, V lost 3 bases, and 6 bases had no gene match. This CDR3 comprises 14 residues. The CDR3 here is CSASTWTGGETQYF. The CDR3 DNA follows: TGCAGTGCTAGCACATGGACAGGGGGGGAGACCCAGTACTTC.

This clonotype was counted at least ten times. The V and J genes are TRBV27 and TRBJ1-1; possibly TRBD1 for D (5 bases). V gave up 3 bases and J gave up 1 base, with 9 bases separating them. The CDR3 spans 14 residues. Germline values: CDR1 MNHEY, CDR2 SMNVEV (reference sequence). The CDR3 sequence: CASSLGVRNTEAFF. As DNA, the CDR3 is TGTGCCAGCAGTTTGGGGGTAAGGAACACTGAAGCTTTCTTT.

CDR3 bases: TGCAGTGCCGTGATAGGGGTGGTGTATGGCTACACCTTC. Translated: CSAVIGVVYGYTF. The chain combines TRBV20-1 with TRBJ1-2, with a tentative D call TRBD1 (5 bases). The V end lost 6 bases, the J end lost 5 bases, and 16 bases lay between the germline ends. Germline CDR1 is DFQATT and CDR2 is SNEGSKA (reference sequence). The CDR3 sequence is 13 residues long.

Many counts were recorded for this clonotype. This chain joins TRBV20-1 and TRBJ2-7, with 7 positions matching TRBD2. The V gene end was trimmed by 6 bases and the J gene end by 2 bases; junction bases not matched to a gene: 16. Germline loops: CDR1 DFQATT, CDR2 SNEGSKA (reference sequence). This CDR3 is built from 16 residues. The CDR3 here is CSAQEAGEIMAYEQYF. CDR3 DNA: TGCAGTGCCCAAGAGGCGGGGGAAATCATGGCCTACGAGCAGTACTTC.

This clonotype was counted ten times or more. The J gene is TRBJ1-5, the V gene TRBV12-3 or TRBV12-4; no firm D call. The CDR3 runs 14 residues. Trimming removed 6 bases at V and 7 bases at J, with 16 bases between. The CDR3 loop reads CASSLLKLGQPQHF. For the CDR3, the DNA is TGTGCCAGCAGCTTACTCAAACTTGGGCAGCCCCAGCATTTT.

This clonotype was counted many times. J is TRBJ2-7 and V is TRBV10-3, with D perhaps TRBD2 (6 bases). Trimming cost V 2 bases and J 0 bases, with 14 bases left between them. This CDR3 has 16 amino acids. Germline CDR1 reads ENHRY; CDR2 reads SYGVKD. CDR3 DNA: TGTGCCATCAGTGAGGATCGGGGGAGAATCTCCTACGAGCAGTACTTC. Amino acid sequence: CAISEDRGRISYEQYF.

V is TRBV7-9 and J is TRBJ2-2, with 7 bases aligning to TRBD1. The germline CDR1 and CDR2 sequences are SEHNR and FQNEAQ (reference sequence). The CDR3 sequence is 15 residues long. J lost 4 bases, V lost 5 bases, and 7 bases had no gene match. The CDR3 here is CASSAPGTATGELFF. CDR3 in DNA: TGTGCCAGCAGCGCACCTGGGACAGCCACCGGGGAGCTGTTTTTT. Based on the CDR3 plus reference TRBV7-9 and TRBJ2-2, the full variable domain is DTGVSQNPRHKITKRGQNVTFRCDPISEHNRLYWYRQTLGQGPEFLTYFQNEAQLEKSRLLSDRFSAERPKGSFSTLEIQRTEQGDSAMYLCASSAPGTATGELFFGEGSRLTVL.

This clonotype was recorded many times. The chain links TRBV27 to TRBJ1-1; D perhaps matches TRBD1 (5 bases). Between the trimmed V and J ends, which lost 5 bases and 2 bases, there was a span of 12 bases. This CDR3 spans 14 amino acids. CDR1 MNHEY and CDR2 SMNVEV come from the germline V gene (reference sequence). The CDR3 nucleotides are TGTGCCAGCAGTGCCGGGGGTCTCAACACTGAAGCTTTCTTT. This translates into CASSAGGLNTEAFF.

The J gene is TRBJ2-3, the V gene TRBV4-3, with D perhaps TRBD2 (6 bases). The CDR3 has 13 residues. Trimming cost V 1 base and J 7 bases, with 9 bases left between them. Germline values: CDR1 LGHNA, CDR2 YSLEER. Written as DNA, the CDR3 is TGCGCCAGCAGCCAAGTCGGGGGAAATACGCAGTATTTT. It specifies CASSQVGGNTQYF.

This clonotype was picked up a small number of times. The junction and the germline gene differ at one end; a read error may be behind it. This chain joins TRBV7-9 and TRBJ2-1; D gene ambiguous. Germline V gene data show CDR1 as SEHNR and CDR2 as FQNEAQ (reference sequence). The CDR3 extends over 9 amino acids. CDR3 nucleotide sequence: TGTGCCAGCAGCTTAAGGGCTGGATTC. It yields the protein CASSLRAGF.

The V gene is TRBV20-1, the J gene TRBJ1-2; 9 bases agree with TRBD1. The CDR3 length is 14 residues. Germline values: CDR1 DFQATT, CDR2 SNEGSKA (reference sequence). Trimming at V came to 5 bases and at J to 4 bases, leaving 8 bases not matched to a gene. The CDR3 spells CSAVRQGDGYGYTF. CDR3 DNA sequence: TGCAGTGCTGTACGACAGGGGGATGGCTATGGCTACACCTTC.

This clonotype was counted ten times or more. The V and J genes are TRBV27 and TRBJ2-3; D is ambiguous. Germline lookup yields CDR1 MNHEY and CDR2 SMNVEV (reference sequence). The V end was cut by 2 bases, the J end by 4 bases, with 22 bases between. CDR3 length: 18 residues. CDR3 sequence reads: CASSLRQIDIMLSDTQYF. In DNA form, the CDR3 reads TGTGCCAGCAGTTTACGTCAGATCGACATTATGTTATCAGATACGCAGTATTTT.